The clone carrying this T cell receptor (beta chain) was observed a single time. Its antigen is not identified. Alongside a J-beta primer mix, a sample-barcoded 5' primer served in a second PCR lasting roughly 7 to 11 cycles. TCRdb recomputed calls from the 5' RACE reads with MiXCR, one row per CDR3 protein. Here the sample spans 780,000 or so distinct CDR3 sequences, around 50% being singletons. Germline lookup yields CDR1 SGHRS and CDR2 YFSETQ. The trim removed 4 bases at V and 1 base at J, leaving 8 bases unmatched. This CDR3 is 15 amino acids long. This specimen belongs to a study of blood T cells in healthy people across ages. Study-wide results and caveats: The study lacked donor CMV status, which possibly confounded expanded clonotype changes. More naive CD4+ cells and higher diversity were found in long-lived than in aged donors.

Input material: blood. This TCR derives from a man aged 40-50 years in good health. J is TRBJ2-7 and V is TRBV5-1; 7 bases match TRBD1. The CDR3 sequence: CASSNDREGSYEQYF. In nucleotides, the CDR3 is TGCGCCAGCAGCAACGACAGGGAAGGTTCCTACGAGCAGTACTTC.